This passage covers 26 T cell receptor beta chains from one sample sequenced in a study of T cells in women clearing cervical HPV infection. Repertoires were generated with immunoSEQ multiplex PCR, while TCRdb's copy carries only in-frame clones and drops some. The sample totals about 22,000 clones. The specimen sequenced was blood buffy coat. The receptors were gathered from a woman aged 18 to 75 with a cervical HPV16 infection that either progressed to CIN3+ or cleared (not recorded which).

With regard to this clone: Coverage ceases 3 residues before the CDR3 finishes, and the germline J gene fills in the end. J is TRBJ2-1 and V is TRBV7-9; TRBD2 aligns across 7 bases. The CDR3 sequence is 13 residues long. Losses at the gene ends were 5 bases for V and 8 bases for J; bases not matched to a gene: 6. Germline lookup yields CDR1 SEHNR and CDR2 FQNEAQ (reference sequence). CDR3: CASSLTTSDEQFF. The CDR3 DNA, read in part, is TGTGCCAGCAGCCTCACTACTAGCGATGAG. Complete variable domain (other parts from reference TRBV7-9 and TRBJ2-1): DTGVSQNPRHKITKRGQNVTFRCDPISEHNRLYWYRQTLGQGPEFLTYFQNEAQLEKSRLLSDRFSAERPKGSFSTLEIQRTEQGDSAMYLCASSLTTSDEQFFGPGTRLTVL.

CDR3 bases read: TGTGCCAGTAGTCCCGGGGGAGGCTTCTACGAG. This gives the protein CASSPGGGFYE. The entire CDR3 reads CASSPGGGFYEQYF. This sequence joins TRBV19 and TRBJ2-7; D possibly corresponds to TRBD2 (6 bases). The sequence runs out 3 residues before the end of the CDR3; the remainder is reconstructed from the germline J gene. This CDR3 comprises 14 residues. With 5 bases removed from V and 3 bases from J, the gap between germline ends came to 14 bases. Per germline, CDR1 LNHDA and CDR2 SQIVND (reference sequence). The full variable domain, in which reference TRBV19 and TRBJ2-7 provide the parts outside the CDR3, is DGGITQSPKYLFRKEGQNVTLSCEQNLNHDAMYWYRQDPGQGLRLIYYSQIVNDFQKGDIAEGYSVSREKKESFPLTVTSAQKNPTAFYLCASSPGGGFYEQYFGPGTRLTVT.

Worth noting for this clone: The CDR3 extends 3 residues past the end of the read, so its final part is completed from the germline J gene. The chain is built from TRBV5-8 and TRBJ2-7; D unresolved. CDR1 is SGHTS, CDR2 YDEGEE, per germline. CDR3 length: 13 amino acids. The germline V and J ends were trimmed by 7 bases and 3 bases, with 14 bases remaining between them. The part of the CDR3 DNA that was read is TGTGCCAGCCAGGTCAGAGCCTTCTACGAG. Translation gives CASQVRAFYE. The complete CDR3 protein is CASQVRAFYEQYF.

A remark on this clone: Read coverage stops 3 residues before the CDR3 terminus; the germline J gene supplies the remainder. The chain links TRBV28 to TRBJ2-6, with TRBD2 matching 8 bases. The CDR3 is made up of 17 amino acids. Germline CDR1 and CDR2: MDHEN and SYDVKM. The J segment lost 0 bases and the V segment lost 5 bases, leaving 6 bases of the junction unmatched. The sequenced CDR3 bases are TGTGCCAGCAGTAGAGCGGGAGAGATCTCTGGGGCCAACGTC. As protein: CASSRAGEISGANV. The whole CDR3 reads CASSRAGEISGANVLTF.

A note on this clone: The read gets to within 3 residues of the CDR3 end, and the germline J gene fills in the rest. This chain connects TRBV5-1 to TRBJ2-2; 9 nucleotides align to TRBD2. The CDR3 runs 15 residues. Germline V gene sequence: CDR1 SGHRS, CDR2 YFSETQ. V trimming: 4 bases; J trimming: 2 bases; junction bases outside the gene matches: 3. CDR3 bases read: TGCGCCAGCAGCAAGACTAGCGGAAACACCGGGGAG. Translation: CASSKTSGNTGE. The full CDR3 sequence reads CASSKTSGNTGELFF.

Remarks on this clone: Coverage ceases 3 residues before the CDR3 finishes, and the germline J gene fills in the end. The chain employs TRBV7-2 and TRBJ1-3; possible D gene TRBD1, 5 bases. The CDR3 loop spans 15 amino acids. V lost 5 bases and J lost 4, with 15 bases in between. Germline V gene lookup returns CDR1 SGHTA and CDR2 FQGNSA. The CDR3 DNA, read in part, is TGTGCCAGCAGCCGGCGCAGGGAATTGGGAAACACC. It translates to CASSRRRELGNT. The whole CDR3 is CASSRRRELGNTIYF.

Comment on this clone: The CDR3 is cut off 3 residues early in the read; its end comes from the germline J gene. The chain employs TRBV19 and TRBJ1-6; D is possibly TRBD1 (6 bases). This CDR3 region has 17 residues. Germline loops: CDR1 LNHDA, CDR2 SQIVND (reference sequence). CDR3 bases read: TGTGCCAGTCAGGAGAGATTAGCGACAGGAAGGTCGGATCCC. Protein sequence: CASQERLATGRSDP. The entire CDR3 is CASQERLATGRSDPLHF.

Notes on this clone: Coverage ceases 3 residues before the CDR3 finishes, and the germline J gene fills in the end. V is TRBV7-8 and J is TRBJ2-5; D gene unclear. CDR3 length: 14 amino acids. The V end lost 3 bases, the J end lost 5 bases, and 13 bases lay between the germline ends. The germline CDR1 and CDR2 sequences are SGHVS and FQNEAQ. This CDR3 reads CASSLEGFGETQYF. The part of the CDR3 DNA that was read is TGTGCCAGCAGCTTGGAAGGGTTTGGGGAGACC.

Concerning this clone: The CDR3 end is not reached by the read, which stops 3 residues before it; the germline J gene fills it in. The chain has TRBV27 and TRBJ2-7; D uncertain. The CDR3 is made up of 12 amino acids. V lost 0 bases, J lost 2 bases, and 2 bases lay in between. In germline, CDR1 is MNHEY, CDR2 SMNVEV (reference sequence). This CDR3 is CASSLSTYEQYF. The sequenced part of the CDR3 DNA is TGTGCCAGCAGTTTATCCACCTACGAG.

The part of the CDR3 DNA that was read is TGCGCCAGCAGACAGGCAGAGGATCAGCCC. Translating gives CASRQAEDQP. The CDR3 in full is CASRQAEDQPQHF. The genes are TRBV5-1 and TRBJ1-5; a possible D gene is TRBD1 (5 bases). Coverage ceases 3 residues before the CDR3 finishes, and the germline J gene fills in the end. This CDR3 spans 13 amino acids. V gave up 5 bases and J gave up 5 bases, with 11 bases separating them. Germline V gene lookup returns CDR1 SGHRS and CDR2 YFSETQ.

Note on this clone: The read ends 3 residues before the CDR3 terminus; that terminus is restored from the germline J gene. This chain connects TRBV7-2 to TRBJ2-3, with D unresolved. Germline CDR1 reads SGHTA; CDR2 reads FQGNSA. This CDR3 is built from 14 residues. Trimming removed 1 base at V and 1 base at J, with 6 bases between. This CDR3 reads CASSLDYGTDTQYF. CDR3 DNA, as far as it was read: TGTGCCAGCAGCTTAGATTATGGCACAGATACG.

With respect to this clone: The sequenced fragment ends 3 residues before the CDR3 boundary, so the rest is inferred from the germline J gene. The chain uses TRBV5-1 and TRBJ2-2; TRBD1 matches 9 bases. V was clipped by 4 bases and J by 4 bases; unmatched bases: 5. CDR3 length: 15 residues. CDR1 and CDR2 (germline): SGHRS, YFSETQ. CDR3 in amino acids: CASSVTGGFTGELFF. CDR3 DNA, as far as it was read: TGCGCCAGCAGCGTGACAGGGGGATTCACCGGGGAG.

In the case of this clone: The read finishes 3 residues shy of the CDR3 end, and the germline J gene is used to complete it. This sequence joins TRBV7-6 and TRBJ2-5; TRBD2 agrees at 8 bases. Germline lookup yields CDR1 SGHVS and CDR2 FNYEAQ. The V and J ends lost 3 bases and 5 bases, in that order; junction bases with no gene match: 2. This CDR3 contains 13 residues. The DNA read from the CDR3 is TGTGCCAGCAGCTTCGGGGGGGTGGAGACC. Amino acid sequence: CASSFGGVET. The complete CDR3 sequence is CASSFGGVETQYF.

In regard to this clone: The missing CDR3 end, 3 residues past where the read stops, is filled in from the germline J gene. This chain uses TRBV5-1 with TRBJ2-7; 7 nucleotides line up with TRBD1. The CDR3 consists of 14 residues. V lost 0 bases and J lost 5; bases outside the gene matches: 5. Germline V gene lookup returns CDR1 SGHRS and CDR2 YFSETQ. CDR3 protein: CASSLGQGVDEQYF. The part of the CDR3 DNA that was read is TGCGCCAGCAGCTTGGGACAGGGAGTCGACGAG.

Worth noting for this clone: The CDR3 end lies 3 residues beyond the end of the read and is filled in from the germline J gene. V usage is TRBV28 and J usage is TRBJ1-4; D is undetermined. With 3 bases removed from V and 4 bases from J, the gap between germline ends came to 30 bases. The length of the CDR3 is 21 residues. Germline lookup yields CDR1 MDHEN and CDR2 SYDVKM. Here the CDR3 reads CASSFLTFQDFFNGVNEKLFF. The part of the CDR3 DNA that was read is TGTGCCAGCAGTTTCCTCACCTTTCAGGACTTCTTTAACGGGGTTAATGAAAAA.

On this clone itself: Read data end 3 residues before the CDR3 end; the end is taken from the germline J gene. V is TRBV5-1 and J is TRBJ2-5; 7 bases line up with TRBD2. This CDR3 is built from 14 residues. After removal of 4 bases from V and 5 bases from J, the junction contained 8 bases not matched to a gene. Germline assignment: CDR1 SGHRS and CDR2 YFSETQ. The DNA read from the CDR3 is TGCGCCAGCAGCCGAGGGAGGGGAGGGGAGACC. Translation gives CASSRGRGGET. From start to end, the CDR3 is CASSRGRGGETQYF.

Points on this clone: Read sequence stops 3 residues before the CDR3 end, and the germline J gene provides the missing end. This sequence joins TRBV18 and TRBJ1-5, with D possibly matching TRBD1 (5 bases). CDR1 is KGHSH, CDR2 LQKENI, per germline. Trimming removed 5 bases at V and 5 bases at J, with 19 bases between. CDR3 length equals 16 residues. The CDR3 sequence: CASSSSIDTGDQPQHF. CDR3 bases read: TGTGCCAGCTCAAGTTCCATTGACACGGGGGATCAGCCC.

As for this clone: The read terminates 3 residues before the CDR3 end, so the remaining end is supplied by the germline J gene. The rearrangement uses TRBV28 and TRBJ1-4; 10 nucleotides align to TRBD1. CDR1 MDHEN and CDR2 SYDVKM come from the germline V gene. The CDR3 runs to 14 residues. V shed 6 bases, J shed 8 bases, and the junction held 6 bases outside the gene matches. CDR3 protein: CASRRQGAEEKLFF. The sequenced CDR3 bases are TGTGCCAGCAGGAGACAGGGGGCGGAAGAAAAA.

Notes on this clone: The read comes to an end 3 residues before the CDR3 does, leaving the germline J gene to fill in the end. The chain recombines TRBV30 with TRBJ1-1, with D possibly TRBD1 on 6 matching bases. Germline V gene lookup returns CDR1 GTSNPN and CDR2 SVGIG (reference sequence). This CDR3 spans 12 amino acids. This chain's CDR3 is CACFGGAREAFF. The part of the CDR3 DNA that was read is TGTGCCTGCTTCGGGGGGGCCAGGGAA.

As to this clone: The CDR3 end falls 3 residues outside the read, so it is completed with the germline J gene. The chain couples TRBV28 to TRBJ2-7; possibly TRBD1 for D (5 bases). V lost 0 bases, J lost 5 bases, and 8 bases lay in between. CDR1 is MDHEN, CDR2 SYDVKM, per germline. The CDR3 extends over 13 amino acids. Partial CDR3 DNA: TGTGCCAGCAGTTTATGGAGACAGAACGAG. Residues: CASSLWRQNE. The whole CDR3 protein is CASSLWRQNEQYF. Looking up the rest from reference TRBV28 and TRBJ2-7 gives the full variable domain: DVKVTQSSRYLVKRTGEKVFLECVQDMDHENMFWYRQDPGLGLRLIYFSYDVKMKEKGDIPEGYSVSREKKERFSLILESASTNQTSMYLCASSLWRQNEQYFGPGTRLTVT.

CDR3 DNA (partial): TGTGCCAGTAGTACCGCAGGGGGCAATCAGCCC. Amino acid sequence: CASSTAGGNQP. The entire CDR3 is CASSTAGGNQPQHF. V usage is TRBV19 and J usage is TRBJ1-5, with D possibly TRBD1 on 6 matching bases. The CDR3 is cut off 3 residues early in the read; its end comes from the germline J gene. The CDR3 is 14 amino acids. Trimming took 4 bases from V and 2 from J, leaving 9 bases between them. From germline, CDR1 is LNHDA and CDR2 SQIVND (reference sequence).

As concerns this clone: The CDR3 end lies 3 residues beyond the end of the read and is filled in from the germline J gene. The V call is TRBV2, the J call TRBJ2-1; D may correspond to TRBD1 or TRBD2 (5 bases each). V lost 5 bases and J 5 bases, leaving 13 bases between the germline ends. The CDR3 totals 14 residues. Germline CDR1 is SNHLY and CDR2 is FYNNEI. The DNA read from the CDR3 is TGTGCCAGCAGTAGCGAGAGGGGCAACAATGAG. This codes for CASSSERGNNE. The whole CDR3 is CASSSERGNNEQFF.

The sequenced CDR3 bases are TGTGCCAGCAGGAACGAGGGGTATCAGCCC. It specifies CASRNEGYQP. The whole CDR3 sequence reads CASRNEGYQPQHF. The chain links TRBV2 to TRBJ1-5, with D possibly matching TRBD1 (5 bases). Read coverage stops 3 residues before the CDR3 terminus; the germline J gene supplies the remainder. Germline loops: CDR1 SNHLY, CDR2 FYNNEI. V dropped 6 bases and J dropped 5 bases, with 11 bases sitting between them. The CDR3 is 13 residues long.

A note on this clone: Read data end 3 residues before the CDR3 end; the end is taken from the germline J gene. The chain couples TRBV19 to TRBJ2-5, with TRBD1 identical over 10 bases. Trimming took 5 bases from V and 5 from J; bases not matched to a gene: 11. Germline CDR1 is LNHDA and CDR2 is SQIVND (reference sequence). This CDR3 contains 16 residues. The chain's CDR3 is CASSVESTGGRETQYF. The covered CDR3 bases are TGTGCCAGTAGTGTCGAATCGACAGGGGGCAGGGAGACC.

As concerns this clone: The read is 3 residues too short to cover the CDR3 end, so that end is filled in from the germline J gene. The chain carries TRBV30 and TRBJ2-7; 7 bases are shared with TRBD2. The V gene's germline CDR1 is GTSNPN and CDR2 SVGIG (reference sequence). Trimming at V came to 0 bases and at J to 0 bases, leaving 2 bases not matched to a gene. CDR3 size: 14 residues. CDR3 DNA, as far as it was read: TGTGCCTGGAGTGTCTCGGGGGGCTCCTACGAG. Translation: CAWSVSGGSYE. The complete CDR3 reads CAWSVSGGSYEQYF.

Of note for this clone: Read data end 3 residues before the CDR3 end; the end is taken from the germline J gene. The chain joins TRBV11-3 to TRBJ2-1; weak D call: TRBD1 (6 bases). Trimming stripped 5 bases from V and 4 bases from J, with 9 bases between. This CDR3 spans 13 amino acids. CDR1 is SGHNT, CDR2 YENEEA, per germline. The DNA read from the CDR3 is TGTGCCAGCAGCCAGGACAGATACAATGAG. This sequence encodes CASSQDRYNE. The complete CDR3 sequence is CASSQDRYNEQFF.